The 27 T cell receptor beta chains reported below all come from one sample, sequenced in a study of molecular identifiers for immune sequencing clone quantification. From the PCR reads, TCRdb called clonotypes with MiXCR, one entry per CDR3 protein. This table has 10,000 or so distinct CDR3 sequences, around a fifth appearing once. The sample comprised naive CD8+ T cells from blood, with Jurkat cell RNA spiked in. Subset indicated: FACS-sorted CD8+CD4-CCR7+CD45RA+ naive T cells. These receptors came from a human donor in good health. Some libraries in this study had Jurkat cell RNA spiked in.

Sample share makes this clonotype medium-sized (0.01 to 0.1%). The rearrangement uses TRBV6-5 and TRBJ2-2, with TRBD2 matching over 9 bases. There are 15 residues in the CDR3. Unmatched junction bases numbered 4, after V lost 2 bases and J lost 6 bases. CDR1 is MNHEY and CDR2 is SVGAGI in the germline V gene. The CDR3 spells CASSYDAGGAGELFF. The CDR3 DNA reads TGTGCCAGCAGTTACGATGCGGGAGGGGCCGGGGAGCTGTTTTTT.

This clonotype has ten or more counts. The V call is TRBV6-5, the J call TRBJ2-6, with D hard to call. V gave up 5 bases and J gave up 4 bases, with 6 bases separating them. This CDR3 spans 13 amino acids. Germline lookup yields CDR1 MNHEY and CDR2 SVGAGI. DNA of the CDR3: TGTGCCAGCAGTCCCCCCGGGGCCAACGTCCTGACTTTC. Its protein is CASSPPGANVLTF.

This clonotype was seen ten or more times. The V gene is TRBV27, the J gene TRBJ2-7, with TRBD1 as a possible D gene (5 bases). Germline CDR1 MNHEY, CDR2 SMNVEV (reference sequence). Deletions cut 2 bases from V and 3 bases from J, with 5 bases between. CDR3 length: 12 amino acids. As DNA, the CDR3 is TGTGCCAGCAGTTTAACAGGCTACGAGCAGTACTTC. This codes for CASSLTGYEQYF.

With respect to this clonotype: A much larger clone differs by one base, so this may be a read error. The gene calls are TRBV7-6 and TRBJ2-7; D gene unclear. The germline V gene encodes CDR1 SGHVS and CDR2 FNYEAQ. This CDR3 has 12 residues. Between the trimmed V and J ends, which lost 8 bases and 4 bases, there was a span of 12 bases. CDR3 sequence: CASGSDGYEQYF. CDR3 bases: TGTGCCAGCGGCTCGGACGGGTACGAGCAGTACTTC.

By share, this clonotype ranks as medium-sized (0.01 to 0.1%). This chain joins TRBV29-1 and TRBJ2-1; the match to TRBD2 covers 7 bases. The CDR3 has 13 residues. The germline V gene encodes CDR1 SQVTM and CDR2 ANQGSEA. V shed 4 bases and J 5 bases; nucleotides not matched to a gene: 5. CDR3 DNA sequence: TGCAGCGTTGTGGCTAGCGGCCACAATGAGCAGTTCTTC. Translated, it gives CSVVASGHNEQFF.

In its sample, this clonotype was seen once. V is TRBV12-3 or TRBV12-4 and J is TRBJ2-2; tentative D call: TRBD2 (6 bases). The V gene lost 1 base and the J gene lost 4 bases, with 10 bases spanning the gap. This CDR3 contains 15 residues. The CDR3 DNA sequence: TGTGCCAGCAGTTTAGGCGGGGTTGGCACCGGGGAGCTGTTTTTT. It yields the protein CASSLGGVGTGELFF.

The V gene is TRBV28, the J gene TRBJ2-1; 9 nucleotides line up with TRBD2. CDR3 length: 13 amino acids. Germline V gene data show CDR1 as MDHEN and CDR2 as SYDVKM. Trimming removed 3 bases from V and 9 bases from J; junction bases left unmatched: 3. Written as DNA, the CDR3 is TGTGCCAGCAGTTTCGGACTAGCGTCTGAGCAGTTCTTC. Its translation: CASSFGLASEQFF. Combining the CDR3 with reference TRBV28 and TRBJ2-1 gives the whole variable domain DVKVTQSSRYLVKRTGEKVFLECVQDMDHENMFWYRQDPGLGLRLIYFSYDVKMKEKGDIPEGYSVSREKKERFSLILESASTNQTSMYLCASSFGLASEQFFGPGTRLTVL.

This sequence joins TRBV15 and TRBJ2-2; TRBD2 might be the D (6 bases). The CDR3 length is 16 residues. The ends were cut back, 4 bases at V and 4 bases at J, with 16 bases in the middle. Germline CDR1 LNHNV, CDR2 YYDKDF (reference sequence). CDR3 in amino acids: CATSNQASASTGELFF. The CDR3, as DNA: TGTGCCACCAGCAATCAAGCTAGCGCTTCCACCGGGGAGCTGTTTTTT.

This clonotype is medium-sized (0.01 to 0.1%). This rearrangement joins TRBV18 to TRBJ2-3; D is uncertain. V lost 3 bases and J 6 bases, leaving 7 bases between the germline ends. Germline assignment: CDR1 KGHSH and CDR2 LQKENI. The CDR3 loop spans 12 amino acids. DNA for the CDR3: TGTGCCAGCTCACCCGGTGAGGATACGCAGTATTTT. It is translated as CASSPGEDTQYF. Looking up the rest from reference TRBV18 and TRBJ2-3 gives the full variable domain: NAGVMQNPRHLVRRRGQEARLRCSPMKGHSHVYWYRQLPEEGLKFMVYLQKENIIDESGMPKERFSAEFPKEGPSILRIQQVVRGDSAAYFCASSPGEDTQYFGPGTRLTVL.

Turning to this clonotype: At one of its ends the junction is not consistent with the germline gene, which may arise from a read error. The chain couples TRBV7-9 to TRBJ1-5; D not certain. In germline, CDR1 is SEHNR, CDR2 FQNEAQ (reference sequence). This CDR3 spans 12 amino acids. CDR3 DNA sequence: TGTGCCAGCAGCTCAATAGATCAGTCCCAGCATTTT. This codes for CASSSIDQSQHF.

This clonotype ranks as medium-sized. The genes are TRBV13 and TRBJ2-5, with 10 positions matching TRBD2. Germline CDR1 and CDR2: PRHDT and FYEKMQ (reference sequence). The CDR3 totals 18 residues. V was clipped by 4 bases and J by 0 bases; unmatched bases: 11. CDR3 DNA sequence: TGTGCCAGCAGCTCAACTACCGGACTAGCGGAGTACCAAGAGACCCAGTACTTC. Amino acid sequence: CASSSTTGLAEYQETQYF.

On this clonotype: This may be a read error: a much more frequent sequence differs by one nucleotide. This sequence joins TRBV13 and TRBJ2-3; possible D gene TRBD2, 5 bases. Germline loops: CDR1 PRHDT, CDR2 FYEKMQ (reference sequence). The CDR3 is made up of 16 amino acids. The V and J ends lost 4 bases and 0 bases respectively, with 14 bases between them. CDR3 sequence (DNA): TGTGCCAGCAGCTCACCAGCGGAAGGAAGCACAGATACGCAGTATTTT. It is translated as CASSSPAEGSTDTQYF.

This clonotype qualifies as medium-sized. This chain uses TRBV5-4 with TRBJ2-6, with D perhaps matching TRBD1 (5 bases). CDR1 and CDR2 (germline): SGHNT, YYREEE (reference sequence). The V and J ends lost 4 bases and 0 bases respectively, with 8 bases between them. This CDR3 has 15 amino acids. The CDR3 nucleotides are TGTGCCAGCAGCCCCGACAGCTCTGGGGCCAACGTCCTGACTTTC. Translated: CASSPDSSGANVLTF.

This clonotype was recorded a few times. Relative to the germline gene, one junction end is altered; a read error may explain this. The CDR3: CASSQTGDLNVDF. CDR3 coding DNA: TGTGCCAGCAGCCAAACCGGGGACTTGAACGTAGACTTC. This chain uses TRBV4-2 with TRBJ2-4, with a possible D match to TRBD2 (6 bases). The CDR3 is 13 amino acids. Germline V gives CDR1 LGHNA, CDR2 YNFKEQ.

Judged by abundance, this clonotype is medium-sized (0.01 to 0.1%). The rearrangement links TRBV7-9 to TRBJ1-1; TRBD1 matches 7 bases. The CDR3 consists of 14 residues. Germline assignment: CDR1 SEHNR and CDR2 FQNEAQ (reference sequence). V dropped 7 bases and J dropped 3; count of bases not matched to a gene: 8. The CDR3 nucleotides are TGTGCCAGCACCCCATCGACAGGGCACACTGAAGCTTTCTTT. Translated: CASTPSTGHTEAFF.

This clonotype was observed at least ten times. The chain carries TRBV7-9 and TRBJ2-1; D remains unclear. CDR1 and CDR2 (germline): SEHNR, FQNEAQ (reference sequence). The CDR3 sequence is 12 residues long. V lost 1 base and J 10 bases, leaving 8 bases between the germline ends. The CDR3 here is CASSLGRPEQFF. CDR3 bases: TGTGCCAGCAGCTTAGGGAGACCCGAGCAGTTCTTC.

The chain uses TRBV12-3 or TRBV12-4 and TRBJ2-5, with 7 bases lining up with TRBD2. The CDR3 loop spans 14 amino acids. The ends lost 6 bases at V and 5 bases at J; junction bases unmatched: 9. CDR3 in DNA: TGTGCCAGCAGAACGGGGGGACTCCCGGAGACCCAGTACTTC. This sequence encodes CASRTGGLPETQYF.

This rearrangement joins TRBV20-1 to TRBJ2-5; 10 bases align to TRBD2. V was pared by 1 base and J by 2 bases, with 7 bases of the junction left unmatched. The CDR3 loop spans 16 amino acids. Germline V gene lookup returns CDR1 DFQATT and CDR2 SNEGSKA (reference sequence). As DNA, the CDR3 is TGCAGTGCTAGAGGAGGCCTGGGACTAGCGCAAGAGACCCAGTACTTC. This encodes CSARGGLGLAQETQYF.

In regard to this clonotype: A clone one base away is much larger, so this may be a read error. This CDR3 is missing its conserved last phenylalanine or tryptophan, likely due to a read error. The chain links TRBV7-6 to TRBJ2-7; 7 bases are a match to TRBD2. Germline CDR1 and CDR2: SGHVS and FNYEAQ. V shed 5 bases and J 3 bases; nucleotides not matched to a gene: 10. CDR3 length equals 15 residues. The CDR3 loop is CASSTGGSHSYEQYL. The CDR3 DNA is TGTGCCAGCAGCACCGGGGGGAGTCATAGCTACGAGCAGTACCTC.

This clonotype was detected many times. The chain employs TRBV12-3 or TRBV12-4 and TRBJ2-3, with TRBD2 matching over 7 bases. V lost 3 bases and J lost 6; bases outside the gene matches: 3. There are 13 residues in the CDR3. The CDR3 reads CASSLTSLDTQYF. Written as DNA, the CDR3 is TGTGCCAGCAGTTTGACTAGCTTGGATACGCAGTATTTT.

This clonotype is deemed medium-sized. CDR3 bases: TGTGCCAGCAGCTTGACCCCTGGCAACTGGTATGGCTACACCTTC. It specifies CASSLTPGNWYGYTF. The V call is TRBV5-5, the J call TRBJ1-2; D gene uncertain. This CDR3 is built from 15 residues. Germline lookup yields CDR1 SGHKS and CDR2 YYEKEE (reference sequence). V was cut by 1 base and J by 5 bases, with 15 bases left in between.

This clonotype was recorded a few times. The chain recombines TRBV20-1 with TRBJ2-2; D is unclear. Trimming stripped 1 base from V and 2 bases from J, with 5 bases between. CDR1 is DFQATT and CDR2 is SNEGSKA in the germline V gene (reference sequence). This CDR3 is built from 13 residues. CDR3 region: CSARGENTGELFF. CDR3 coding DNA: TGCAGTGCTAGAGGTGAAAACACCGGGGAGCTGTTTTTT.

This clonotype occurred once. A read error may explain this, as a much larger clone is one base away. V gene TRBV4-3 combines with J gene TRBJ2-1, with no clear D. The CDR3 spans 13 residues. Trimming removed 4 bases from V and 8 bases from J, with 12 bases in between. CDR1 is LGHNA, CDR2 YSLEER, per germline. The CDR3 region is CASSRAPGDEQFF. Here the CDR3 DNA reads TGCGCCAGCAGCCGAGCCCCTGGGGATGAGCAGTTCTTC.

This clonotype has ten or more counts. The V call is TRBV12-5, the J call TRBJ2-5; 7 bases agree with TRBD2. Germline CDR1 and CDR2: LGHNT and FRNRAP. The J segment lost 3 bases and the V segment lost 6 bases, leaving 10 bases of the junction unmatched. The CDR3 length is 15 residues. Written as DNA, the CDR3 is TGTGCTAGTGGACCGACTCAGGGACTAAAAGAGACCCAGTACTTC. It encodes CASGPTQGLKETQYF. The full variable domain, with the rest looked up from reference TRBV12-5 and TRBJ2-5, is DARVTQTPRHKVTEMGQEVTMRCQPILGHNTVFWYRQTMMQGLELLAYFRNRAPLDDSGMPKDRFSAEMPDATLATLKIQPSEPRDSAVYFCASGPTQGLKETQYFGPGTRLLVL.

This clonotype was counted a few times. The rearrangement joins TRBV13 to TRBJ2-1; 8 nucleotides line up with TRBD1. With V trimmed by 1 base and J by 4 bases, 6 bases remained unmatched. Per the germline V gene, CDR1 is PRHDT and CDR2 is FYEKMQ (reference sequence). CDR3 length: 16 amino acids. The CDR3 DNA sequence: TGTGCCAGCAGCTTAGACCCAGGGGGCGGATACAATGAGCAGTTCTTC. As protein: CASSLDPGGGYNEQFF.

This clonotype rates as medium-sized. This chain links TRBV4-1 with TRBJ1-5; D not resolved. The V end was cut by 2 bases, the J end by 4 bases, with 12 bases between. Germline V gene data show CDR1 as MGHRA and CDR2 as YSYEKL. This CDR3 contains 15 residues. The CDR3 loop reads CASSQLSGRNQPQHF. The CDR3 coding sequence is TGCGCCAGCAGCCAATTATCCGGACGGAATCAGCCCCAGCATTTT.

By sample fraction, this clonotype is medium-sized. V and J are TRBV6-5 and TRBJ2-3; perhaps TRBD2 as D (6 bases). The CDR3 contains 12 residues. Per the germline V gene, CDR1 is MNHEY and CDR2 is SVGAGI. V was shortened by 6 bases and J by 5 bases, with 9 bases between the two germline ends. For the CDR3, the DNA is TGTGCCAGCAGAGTCGGGGGAGATACGCAGTATTTT. Its protein is CASRVGGDTQYF.